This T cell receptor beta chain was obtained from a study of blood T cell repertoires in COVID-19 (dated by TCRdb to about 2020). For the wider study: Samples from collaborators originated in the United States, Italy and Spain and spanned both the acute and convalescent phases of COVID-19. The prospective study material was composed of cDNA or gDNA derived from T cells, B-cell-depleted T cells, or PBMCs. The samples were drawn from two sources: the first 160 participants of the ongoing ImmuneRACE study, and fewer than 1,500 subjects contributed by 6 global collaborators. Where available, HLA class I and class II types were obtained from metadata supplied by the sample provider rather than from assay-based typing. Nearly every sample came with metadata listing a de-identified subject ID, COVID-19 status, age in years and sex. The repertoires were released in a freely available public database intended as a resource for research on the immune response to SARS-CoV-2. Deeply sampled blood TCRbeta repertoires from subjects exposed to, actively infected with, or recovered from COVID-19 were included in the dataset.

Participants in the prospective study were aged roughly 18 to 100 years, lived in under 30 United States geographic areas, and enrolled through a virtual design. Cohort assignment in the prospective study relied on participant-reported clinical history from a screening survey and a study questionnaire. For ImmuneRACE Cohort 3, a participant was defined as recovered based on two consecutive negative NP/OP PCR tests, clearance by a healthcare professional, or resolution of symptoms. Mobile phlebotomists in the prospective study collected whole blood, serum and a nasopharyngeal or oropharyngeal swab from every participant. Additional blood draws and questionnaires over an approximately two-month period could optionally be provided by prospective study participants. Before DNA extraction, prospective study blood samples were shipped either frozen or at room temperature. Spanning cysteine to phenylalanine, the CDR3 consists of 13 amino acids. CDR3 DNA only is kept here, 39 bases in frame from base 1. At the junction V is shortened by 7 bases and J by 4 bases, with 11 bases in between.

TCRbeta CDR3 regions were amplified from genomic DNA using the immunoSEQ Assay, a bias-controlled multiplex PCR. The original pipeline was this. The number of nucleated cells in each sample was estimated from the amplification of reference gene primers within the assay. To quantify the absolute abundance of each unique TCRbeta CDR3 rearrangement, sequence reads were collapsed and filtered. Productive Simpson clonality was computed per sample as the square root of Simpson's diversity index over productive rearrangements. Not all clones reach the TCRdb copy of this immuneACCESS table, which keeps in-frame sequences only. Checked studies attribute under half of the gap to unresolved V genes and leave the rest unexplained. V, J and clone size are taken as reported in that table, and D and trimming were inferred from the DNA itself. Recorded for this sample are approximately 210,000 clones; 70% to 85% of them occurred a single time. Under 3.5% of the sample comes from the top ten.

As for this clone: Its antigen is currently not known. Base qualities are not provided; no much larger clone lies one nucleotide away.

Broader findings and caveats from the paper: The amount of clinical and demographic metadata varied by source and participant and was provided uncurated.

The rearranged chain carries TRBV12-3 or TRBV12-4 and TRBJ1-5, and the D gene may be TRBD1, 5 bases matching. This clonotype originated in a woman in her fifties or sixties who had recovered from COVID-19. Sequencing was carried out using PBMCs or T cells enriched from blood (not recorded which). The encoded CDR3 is CASTQGSNQPQHF. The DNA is TGTGCCAGCACCCAGGGTAGTAATCAGCCCCAGCATTTT.